This TCR beta chain was obtained from a study of blood T cell repertoires in COVID-19. Looking at the study overall: Samples taken during acute and convalescent COVID-19 were collected in the United States, Italy and Spain. Sources were T cells, B-cell-depleted T cells, or PBMCs; the material itself was cDNA or gDNA.

Those enrolled, adults aged about 18 to 95 years, came from about two dozen US areas. Participants' own reports of clinical history determined their cohort assignment. Clones were sequenced by immunoSEQ multiplex PCR, and TCRdb holds only the in-frame ones, with some missing. In the table there are under 250,000 clones, approximately 80% of which are singletons. CDR3 length: 13 residues. Germline loops: CDR1 KGHSH, CDR2 LQKENI. V gave up 6 bases and J gave up 2 bases, with 9 bases separating them. The TCR sequence derives from a middle-aged woman with acute COVID-19. The specimen sequenced was PBMCs or T cells enriched from blood (not recorded which). This chain links TRBV18 with TRBJ2-3; no reliable D call. This chain's CDR3 is CASSGQSTDTQYF. The CDR3 nucleotides are TGTGCCAGCTCTGGGCAATCCACAGATACGCAGTATTTT.